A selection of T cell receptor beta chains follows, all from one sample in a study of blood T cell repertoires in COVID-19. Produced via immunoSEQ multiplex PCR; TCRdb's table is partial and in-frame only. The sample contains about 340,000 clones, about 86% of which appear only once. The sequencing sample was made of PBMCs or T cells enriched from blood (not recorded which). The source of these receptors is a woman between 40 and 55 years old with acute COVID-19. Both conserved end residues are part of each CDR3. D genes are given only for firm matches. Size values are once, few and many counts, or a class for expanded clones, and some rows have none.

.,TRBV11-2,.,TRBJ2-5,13,CASSFGNTETQYF,TGTGCCAGCAGCTTCGGGAATACGGAGACCCAGTACTTC
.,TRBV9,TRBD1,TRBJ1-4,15,CASSEGQPTNEKLFF,TGTGCCAGCAGCGAGGGACAGCCAACTAATGAAAAACTGTTTTTT
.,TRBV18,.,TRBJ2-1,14,CASSSGAVYNEQFF,TGTGCCAGCTCAAGCGGAGCAGTCTACAATGAGCAGTTCTTC
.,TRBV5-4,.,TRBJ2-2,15,CASSQTGSGTGELFF,TGTGCCAGCAGCCAAACAGGGTCCGGCACCGGGGAGCTGTTTTTT
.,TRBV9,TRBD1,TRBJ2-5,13,CASSTGVEETQYF,TGTGCCAGCAGCACAGGGGTAGAAGAGACCCAGTACTTC
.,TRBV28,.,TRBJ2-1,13,CASSLLGDNEQFF,TGTGCCAGCAGCCTCCTCGGGGACAATGAGCAGTTCTTC
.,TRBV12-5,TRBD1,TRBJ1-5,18,CASGSGTGGSYSNQPQHF,TGTGCTAGTGGTTCCGGGACAGGGGGCTCGTATAGCAATCAGCCCCAGCATTTT
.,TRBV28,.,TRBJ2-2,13,CASRQVNTGELFF,TGTGCCAGCAGACAGGTTAACACCGGGGAGCTGTTTTTT
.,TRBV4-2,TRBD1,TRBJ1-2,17,CASSQVTGRRINYGYTF,TGTGCCAGCAGCCAAGTGACAGGGAGGAGAATCAACTATGGCTACACCTTC
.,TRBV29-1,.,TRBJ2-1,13,CSVGTDLYNEQFF,TGCAGCGTTGGCACAGACCTGTACAATGAGCAGTTCTTC
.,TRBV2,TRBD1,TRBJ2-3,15,CASGAQGQGKNTQYF,TGTGCCAGCGGGGCCCAGGGACAGGGTAAAAATACGCAGTATTTT
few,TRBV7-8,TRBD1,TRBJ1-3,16,CASSLAGQGFGNTIYF,TGTGCCAGCAGCTTAGCGGGACAGGGGTTCGGAAACACCATATATTTT
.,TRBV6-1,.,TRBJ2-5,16,CASSEDGPGGGETQYF,TGTGCCAGCAGTGAAGATGGCCCGGGGGGCGGGGAGACCCAGTACTTC
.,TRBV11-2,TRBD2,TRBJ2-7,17,CASSLDHGRGAGYEQYF,TGTGCCAGCAGCTTAGATCACGGGAGGGGGGCCGGCTACGAGCAGTACTTC
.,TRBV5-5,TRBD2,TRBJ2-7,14,CASRRPGRGHEQYF,TGTGCCAGCAGGCGGCCTGGGAGGGGCCACGAGCAGTACTTC
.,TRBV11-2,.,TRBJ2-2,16,CASSLFGGGGTGELFF,TGTGCCAGCAGCTTATTCGGGGGTGGTGGCACCGGGGAGCTGTTTTTT
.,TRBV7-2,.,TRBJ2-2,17,CASSRPTGSLNTGELFF,TGTGCCAGCAGCCGCCCGACAGGCAGCTTGAACACCGGGGAGCTGTTTTTT
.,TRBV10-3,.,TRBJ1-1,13,CAITRTETTEAFF,TGTGCCATCACTAGGACAGAAACCACTGAAGCTTTCTTT
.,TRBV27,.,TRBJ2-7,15,CASSQIERRVAEQYF,TGTGCCAGCAGTCAAATAGAGAGACGGGTGGCCGAGCAGTACTTC
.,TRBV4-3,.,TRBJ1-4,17,CASSQGKKAGPNEKLFF,TGCGCCAGCAGCCAAGGCAAAAAGGCAGGCCCGAATGAAAAACTGTTTTTT
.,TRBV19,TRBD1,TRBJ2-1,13,CASRGTGLNEQFF,TGTGCCAGTAGGGGGACAGGGCTCAATGAGCAGTTCTTC
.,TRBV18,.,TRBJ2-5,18,CASSLNPAVRRVQETQYF,TGTGCCAGCTCGCTCAATCCAGCGGTCAGGAGGGTGCAAGAGACCCAGTACTTC
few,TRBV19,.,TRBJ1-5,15,CATSPRGNSNQPQHF,TGTGCCACCAGTCCTCGGGGTAACAGCAATCAGCCCCAGCATTTT
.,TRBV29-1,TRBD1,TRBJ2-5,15,CSVSPQGAPQETQYF,TGCAGCGTTTCCCCACAGGGGGCCCCCCAAGAGACCCAGTACTTC
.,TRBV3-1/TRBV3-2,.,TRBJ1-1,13,CASSYRTDTEAFF,TGTGCCAGCAGCTATAGAACAGACACTGAAGCTTTCTTT
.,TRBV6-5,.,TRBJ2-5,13,CASSPRGMETQYF,TGTGCCAGCAGTCCCCGGGGGATGGAGACCCAGTACTTC
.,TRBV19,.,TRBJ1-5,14,CASSKPGFNQPQHF,TGTGCCAGTAGTAAACCAGGGTTTAATCAGCCCCAGCATTTT
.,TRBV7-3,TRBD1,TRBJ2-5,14,CASSLDRYQETQYF,TGTGCCAGCAGCTTGGACAGGTACCAAGAGACCCAGTACTTC
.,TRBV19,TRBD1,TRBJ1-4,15,CASSPWTGPNEKLFF,TGTGCCAGTAGTCCCTGGACAGGTCCGAATGAAAAACTGTTTTTT
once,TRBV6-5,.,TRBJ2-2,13,CASSPGRGGELFF,TGTGCCAGCAGTCCCGGGCGGGGCGGGGAGCTGTTTTTT
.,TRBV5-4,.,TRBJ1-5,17,CASSLDRDGWSNQPQHF,TGTGCCAGCAGCTTGGACAGGGACGGATGGAGCAATCAGCCCCAGCATTTT
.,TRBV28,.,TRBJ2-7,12,CASRQGLGEQYF,TGTGCCAGCAGACAGGGCTTAGGCGAGCAGTACTTC
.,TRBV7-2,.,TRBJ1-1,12,CASSLDFAEAFF,TGTGCCAGCAGCTTAGACTTTGCTGAAGCTTTCTTT
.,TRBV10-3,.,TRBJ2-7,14,CAISVAVGREEQYF,TGTGCCATCAGTGTTGCCGTTGGGCGTGAGGAGCAGTACTTC
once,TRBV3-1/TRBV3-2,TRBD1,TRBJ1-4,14,CASSQGTGEVQLFF,TGTGCCAGCAGCCAAGGGACAGGGGAGGTTCAGCTGTTTTTT
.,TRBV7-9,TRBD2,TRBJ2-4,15,CASSPGGAWGNIQYF,TGTGCCAGCAGCCCCGGGGGGGCCTGGGGGAACATTCAGTACTTC
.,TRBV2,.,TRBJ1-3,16,CASVRTASLSGNTIYF,TGTGCCAGTGTCAGGACAGCCTCCCTCTCTGGAAACACCATATATTTT
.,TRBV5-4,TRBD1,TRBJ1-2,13,CASSLQGNYGYTF,TGTGCCAGCAGTCTACAGGGGAACTATGGCTACACCTTC
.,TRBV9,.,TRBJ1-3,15,CASSVEPASGNTIYF,TGTGCCAGCAGCGTAGAGCCCGCCTCTGGAAACACCATATATTTT
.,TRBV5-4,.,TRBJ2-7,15,CASSLGGRTSYEQYF,TGTGCCAGCAGCTTGGGGGGAAGGACATCCTACGAGCAGTACTTC
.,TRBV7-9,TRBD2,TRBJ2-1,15,CASSELAGVGNEQFF,TGTGCCAGCAGTGAACTAGCGGGAGTCGGAAATGAGCAGTTCTTC
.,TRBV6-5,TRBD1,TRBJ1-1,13,CASSQTGVNEAFF,TGTGCCAGCAGCCAGACAGGGGTGAATGAAGCTTTCTTT
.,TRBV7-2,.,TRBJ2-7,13,CASTPGLFYEQYF,TGTGCCAGCACCCCCGGACTGTTCTACGAGCAGTACTTC
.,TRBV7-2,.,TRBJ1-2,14,CASSLVTSTSGYTF,TGTGCCAGCAGCTTAGTGACAAGCACTAGTGGCTACACCTTC
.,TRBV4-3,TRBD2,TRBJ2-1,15,CASSQLAVLDNEQFF,TGCGCCAGCAGCCAGCTAGCGGTTTTGGACAATGAGCAGTTCTTC
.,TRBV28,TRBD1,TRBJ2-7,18,CASPPTGTGPPSSYEQYF,TGTGCCAGCCCCCCGACAGGGACAGGGCCCCCCAGCTCCTACGAGCAGTACTTC
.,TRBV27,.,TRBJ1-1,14,CASSKGDWVTEAFF,TGTGCCAGCAGCAAGGGGGATTGGGTCACTGAAGCTTTCTTT
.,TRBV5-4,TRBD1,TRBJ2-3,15,CASSSTDRAPDTQYF,TGTGCCAGCAGCTCGACGGACAGGGCCCCAGATACGCAGTATTTT
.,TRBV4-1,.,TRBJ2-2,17,CASSQDWSGKNTGELFF,TGCGCCAGCAGCCAAGATTGGAGCGGAAAGAACACCGGGGAGCTGTTTTTT
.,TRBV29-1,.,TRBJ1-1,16,CSGGGTGWSGNTEAFF,TGCAGCGGAGGCGGAACGGGGTGGTCCGGGAACACTGAAGCTTTCTTT
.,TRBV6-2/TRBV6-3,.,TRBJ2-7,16,CASSYGLLGGDYEQYF,TGTGCCAGCAGTTATGGTTTGTTGGGGGGTGACTACGAGCAGTACTTC
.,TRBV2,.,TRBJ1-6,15,CASRRRGEGGSPLHF,TGTGCCAGCAGGCGCCGGGGGGAGGGCGGTTCACCCCTCCACTTT
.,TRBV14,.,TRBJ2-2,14,CASSQFMEAGELFF,TGTGCCAGCAGCCAGTTTATGGAGGCCGGGGAGCTGTTTTTT
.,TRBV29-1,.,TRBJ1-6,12,CSVSEINSPLHF,TGCAGCGTTAGCGAGATTAATTCACCCCTCCACTTT
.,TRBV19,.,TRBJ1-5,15,CASSIVQGSNQPQHF,TGTGCCAGTAGTATTGTACAGGGTTCAAATCAGCCCCAGCATTTT
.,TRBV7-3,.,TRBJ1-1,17,CASSPQSIGLTPDEAFF,TGTGCCAGCAGCCCCCAAAGTATCGGACTAACCCCAGATGAAGCTTTCTTT
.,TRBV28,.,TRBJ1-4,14,CASRGGIASEKLFF,TGTGCCAGCAGAGGCGGAATCGCTAGTGAAAAACTGTTTTTT
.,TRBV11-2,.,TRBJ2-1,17,CASSLSGGLSSYNEQFF,TGTGCCAGCAGCTTAAGTGGTGGTCTAAGCTCCTACAATGAGCAGTTCTTC
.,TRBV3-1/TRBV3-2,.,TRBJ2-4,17,CASSGSFPICKENIQYF,TGTGCCAGCAGCGGCAGTTTTCCCATTTGCAAAGAAAACATTCAGTACTTC